This TCR beta chain derives from a study of type 1 regulatory T cells. In the study overall: This in vitro CD4 product, T-allo10, is enriched for Tr1 cells and alloantigen-specific.

TCRdb independently ran MiXCR on the reads; one entry per CDR3 protein. The sample yields 80,000 to 100,000 distinct CDR3 sequences, 25% to 40% seen once. This CDR3 comprises 14 residues. Trimming pared 6 bases from V and 2 bases from J, leaving 13 bases between. The germline V gene encodes CDR1 MDHEN and CDR2 SYDVKM. This clonotype was recorded at least ten times. The V gene is TRBV28, the J gene TRBJ1-1, with D hard to call. The sequencing input was CD4+ T cells, either the whole sample or a sorted fraction (not recorded which). The sequence came from a human donor in good health. CDR3 residues: CASSPSTRNTEAFF. CDR3 DNA: TGTGCCAGCAGCCCATCGACACGAAACACTGAAGCTTTCTTT.